The clone carrying this T cell receptor (beta chain) was found once. This record belongs to a study of control samples from healthy donors and cancer patients. Profiled with immunoSEQ multiplex PCR; TCRdb holds only in-frame clones, not every one. Of 80,000 or so clones listed, roughly nine tenths are singletons. Germline loops: CDR1 SQVTM, CDR2 ANQGSEA. This CDR3 spans 13 amino acids. The V end was cut by 1 base, the J end by 5 bases, with 9 bases between. Specimen: blood. The chain has TRBV29-1 and TRBJ2-1; D gene ambiguous. The source of this sequence is a man in his fifties or sixties in good health. The CDR3 nucleotides are TGCAGCGTTGAAGTATTCGACCACAATGAGCAGTTCTTC. This sequence encodes CSVEVFDHNEQFF.